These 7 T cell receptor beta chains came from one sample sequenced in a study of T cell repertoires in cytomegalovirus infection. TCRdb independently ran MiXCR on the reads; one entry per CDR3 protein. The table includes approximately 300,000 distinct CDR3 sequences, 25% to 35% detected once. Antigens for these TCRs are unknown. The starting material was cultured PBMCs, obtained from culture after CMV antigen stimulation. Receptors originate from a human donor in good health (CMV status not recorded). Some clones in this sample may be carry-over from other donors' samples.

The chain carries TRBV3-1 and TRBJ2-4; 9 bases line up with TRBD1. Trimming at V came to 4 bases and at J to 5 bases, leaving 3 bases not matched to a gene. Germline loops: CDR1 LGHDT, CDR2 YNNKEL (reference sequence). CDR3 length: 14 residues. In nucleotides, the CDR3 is TGTGCCAGCAGCCCGGACAGGGGACAAAACATTCAGTACTTC. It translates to CASSPDRGQNIQYF.

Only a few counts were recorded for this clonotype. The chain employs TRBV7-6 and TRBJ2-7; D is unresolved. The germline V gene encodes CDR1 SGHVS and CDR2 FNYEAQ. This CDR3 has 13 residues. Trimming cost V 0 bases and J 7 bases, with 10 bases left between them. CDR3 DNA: TGTGCCAGCAGCTTAGCTTTAGCAAGAGAGCAGTACTTC. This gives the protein CASSLALAREQYF.

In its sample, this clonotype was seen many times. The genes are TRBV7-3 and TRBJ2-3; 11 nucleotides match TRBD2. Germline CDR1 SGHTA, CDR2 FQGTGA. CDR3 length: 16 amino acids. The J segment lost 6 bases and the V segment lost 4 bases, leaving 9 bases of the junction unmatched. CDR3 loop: CASSSLNLAGGDTQYF. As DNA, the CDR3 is TGTGCCAGCAGCTCTCTTAATCTAGCGGGAGGTGATACGCAGTATTTT.

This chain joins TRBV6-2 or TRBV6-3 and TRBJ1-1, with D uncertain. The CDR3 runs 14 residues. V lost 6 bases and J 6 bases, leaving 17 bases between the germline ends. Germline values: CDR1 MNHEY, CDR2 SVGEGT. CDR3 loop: CASRASSLIAEAFF. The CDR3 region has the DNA TGTGCCAGCAGAGCCAGCTCACTGATCGCTGAAGCTTTCTTT.

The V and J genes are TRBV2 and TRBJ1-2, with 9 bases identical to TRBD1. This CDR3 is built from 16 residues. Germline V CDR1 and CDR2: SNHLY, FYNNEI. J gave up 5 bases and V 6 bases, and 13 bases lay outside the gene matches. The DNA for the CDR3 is TGTGCCAGCAGGCCCCCGGGACAGGGTGGCATGTATGGCTACACCTTC. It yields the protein CASRPPGQGGMYGYTF.

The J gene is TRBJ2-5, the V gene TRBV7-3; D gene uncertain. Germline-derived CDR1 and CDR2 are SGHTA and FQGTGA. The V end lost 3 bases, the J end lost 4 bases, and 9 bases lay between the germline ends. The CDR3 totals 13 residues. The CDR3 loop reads CASSFIRGETQYF. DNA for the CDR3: TGTGCCAGCAGCTTTATCAGAGGAGAGACCCAGTACTTC.

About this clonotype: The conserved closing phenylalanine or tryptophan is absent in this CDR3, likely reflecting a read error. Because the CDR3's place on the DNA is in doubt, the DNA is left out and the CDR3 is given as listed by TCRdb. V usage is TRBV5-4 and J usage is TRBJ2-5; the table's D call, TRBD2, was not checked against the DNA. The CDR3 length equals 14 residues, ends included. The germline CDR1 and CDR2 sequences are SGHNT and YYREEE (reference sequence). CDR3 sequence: CASSSAGLAGGPRV.